Following are 24 T cell receptor beta chains from one sample sequenced in a study of blood T cell repertoires in COVID-19. Clones were read by immunoSEQ multiplex PCR, and TCRdb kept only the in-frame ones, dropping some. The sample yields about 220,000 clones, roughly 89% seen once. Sequencing was performed on PBMCs or T cells enriched from blood (not recorded which). The source of these receptors is a woman in her thirties or forties with acute COVID-19.

Comments on this clone: The same CDR3 is also encoded by other DNA sequences in this sample. The chain carries TRBV2 and TRBJ1-2; 7 nucleotides match TRBD1. The CDR3 has 13 residues. Germline trimming cut 5 bases from V and 3 bases from J; bases unmatched to any gene: 3. Germline CDR1 is SNHLY and CDR2 is FYNNEI. The CDR3 DNA reads as TGTGCCAGCAGTTACAGGGGTGACTATGGCTACACCTTC. As protein: CASSYRGDYGYTF. Filled out from reference TRBV2 and TRBJ1-2, the complete variable domain reads EPEVTQTPSHQVTQMGQEVILRCVPISNHLYFYWYRQILGQKVEFLVSFYNNEISEKSEIFDDQFSVERPDGSNFTLKIRSTKLEDSAMYFCASSYRGDYGYTFGSGTRLTVV.

The count of this clone is one. V is TRBV28 and J is TRBJ2-5, with 9 bases aligning to TRBD2. Per germline, CDR1 MDHEN and CDR2 SYDVKM. V trimming: 5 bases; J trimming: 5 bases; junction bases outside the gene matches: 6. CDR3 length: 14 amino acids. CDR3 sequence (DNA): TGTGCCAGCAGTCGCGGGGGGGCCCGGGAGACCCAGTACTTC. Protein sequence: CASSRGGARETQYF.

This rearrangement joins TRBV6-1 to TRBJ1-3; D not certain. This CDR3 contains 15 residues. From germline, CDR1 is MNHNS and CDR2 SASEGT. Trimming shortened V by 0 bases and J by 4 bases, and 10 bases separated the two germline ends. The CDR3 loop reads CASSEASTVGNTIYF. The DNA of the CDR3 is TGTGCCAGCAGTGAAGCGAGCACAGTCGGAAACACCATATATTTT.

This chain connects TRBV9 to TRBJ1-3, with 7 bases aligning to TRBD1. This CDR3 region has 15 residues. Germline CDR1 is SGDLS and CDR2 is YYNGEE. V dropped 2 bases and J dropped 0; count of bases not matched to a gene: 2. The CDR3 bases are TGTGCCAGCAGCGTTACAGGGGCCTCTGGAAACACCATATATTTT. Protein sequence: CASSVTGASGNTIYF.

The chain joins TRBV27 to TRBJ1-6, with unresolved D. CDR3 length equals 17 residues. Germline V lookup: CDR1 MNHEY, CDR2 SMNVEV (reference sequence). Deletions cut 2 bases from V and 0 bases from J, with 11 bases between. The CDR3 region is CASSLEGRSSYNSPLHF. CDR3 nucleotide sequence: TGTGCCAGCAGTTTAGAGGGCAGGAGCTCCTATAATTCACCCCTCCACTTT.

The V and J genes are TRBV24-1 and TRBJ2-2, with TRBD2 as a possible D gene (5 bases). This CDR3 spans 14 amino acids. Germline CDR1 reads KGHDR; CDR2 reads SFDVKD. Trimming left V 6 bases short and J 6 bases short, with 13 bases between. CDR3 protein: CATSRRTVPGELFF. DNA of the CDR3: TGTGCCACCAGTCGCAGGACTGTGCCCGGGGAGCTGTTTTTT.

This chain joins TRBV6-4 and TRBJ2-2, with 8 bases fitting TRBD1. V was clipped by 3 bases and J by 1 base; unmatched bases: 4. Germline V gene data show CDR1 as MRHNA and CDR2 as SNTAGT. CDR3 length: 16 amino acids. The CDR3, as DNA: TGTGCCAGCAGTGAATCAGGGGGCGAGAACACCGGGGAGCTGTTTTTT. Its translation is CASSESGGENTGELFF.

This clone showed up just once. V gene TRBV6-4 combines with J gene TRBJ2-3; 9 bases line up with TRBD2. There are 15 residues in the CDR3. The V segment lost 8 bases and the J segment 4 bases; nucleotides outside the gene matches: 10. Germline CDR1 is MRHNA and CDR2 is SNTAGT. This chain's CDR3 is CASAGSGGSPDTQYF. In nucleotides, the CDR3 is TGTGCCAGCGCCGGGAGCGGGGGGTCCCCAGATACGCAGTATTTT.

This clone turned up a few times. This chain joins TRBV9 and TRBJ2-2; D remains unclear. The CDR3 is made up of 12 amino acids. Trimming took off 5 bases at V and 3 bases at J, with 5 bases between the two ends. Germline V CDR1 and CDR2: SGDLS, YYNGEE. The CDR3 sequence is CASRGDTGELFF. In DNA, the CDR3 is TGTGCCAGCAGGGGCGACACCGGGGAGCTGTTTTTT.

This clone has a handful of counts. V gene TRBV2 combines with J gene TRBJ2-2; TRBD2 matches at 7 bases. The CDR3 has 15 amino acids. V shed 5 bases and J 0 bases; nucleotides not matched to a gene: 3. The germline CDR1 and CDR2 sequences are SNHLY and FYNNEI. The DNA for the CDR3 is TGTGCCAGCAGTAAGAGCGGGGCGAACACCGGGGAGCTGTTTTTT. It encodes CASSKSGANTGELFF.

V is TRBV2 and J is TRBJ2-3; TRBD2 agrees at 7 bases. The ends lost 11 bases at V and 1 base at J; junction bases unmatched: 6. The CDR3 is made up of 13 amino acids. Germline lookup yields CDR1 SNHLY and CDR2 FYNNEI. For the CDR3, the DNA is TGTGCCGGTAGCGGGTGGGGCACAGATACGCAGTATTTT. This codes for CAGSGWGTDTQYF.

This clone was picked up one time. The chain has TRBV9 and TRBJ2-5, with D maybe TRBD2 (5 bases). Germline V lookup: CDR1 SGDLS, CDR2 YYNGEE. The CDR3 contains 15 residues. The V end lost 4 bases, the J end lost 2 bases, and 15 bases lay between the germline ends. The CDR3 DNA is TGTGCCAGCAGCCCCCGGGGTGGGGTACAAGAGACCCAGTACTTC. This encodes CASSPRGGVQETQYF. Together with reference TRBV9 and TRBJ2-5, the CDR3 gives the full variable domain: DSGVTQTPKHLITATGQRVTLRCSPRSGDLSVYWYQQSLDQGLQFLIQYYNGEERAKGNILERFSAQQFPDLHSELNLSSLELGDSALYFCASSPRGGVQETQYFGPGTRLLVL.

This clone was detected a few times. V usage is TRBV5-6 and J usage is TRBJ1-2; 7 nucleotides line up with TRBD1. Germline trimming cut 0 bases from V and 4 bases from J; bases unmatched to any gene: 3. Germline-derived CDR1 and CDR2 are SGHDT and YYEEEE. There are 14 residues in the CDR3. This chain's CDR3 is CASSLGDRVYGYTF. DNA of the CDR3: TGTGCCAGCAGCTTGGGCGACAGGGTCTATGGCTACACCTTC.

A word on this clone: Other nucleotide sequences from this sample produce the same CDR3. This chain uses TRBV11-2 with TRBJ2-3, with D perhaps matching TRBD1 (6 bases). Between the trimmed V and J ends, which lost 5 bases and 0 bases, there was a span of 9 bases. This CDR3 contains 14 residues. The V gene's germline CDR1 is SGHAT and CDR2 FQNNGV. The CDR3 region is CASSLTGSTDTQYF. CDR3 nucleotides: TGTGCCAGCAGCCTGACAGGTAGCACAGATACGCAGTATTTT.

The CDR3 coding sequence is TGCGCCAGCAGCCCTTTAATCGAGGGCCCGTATGGCTACACCTTC. Encoded protein: CASSPLIEGPYGYTF. This chain uses TRBV4-1 with TRBJ1-2, with no clear D. Germline V gene sequence: CDR1 MGHRA, CDR2 YSYEKL. V lost 4 bases, J lost 5 bases, and 17 bases lay in between. The CDR3 consists of 15 residues.

The sample holds a few counts of this clone. The chain links TRBV9 to TRBJ1-2, with D possibly TRBD1 on 5 matching bases. Trimming removed 0 bases at V and 1 base at J, with 13 bases between. CDR1 and CDR2 from the germline V gene are SGDLS and YYNGEE. The length of the CDR3 is 16 residues. The CDR3, as DNA: TGTGCCAGCAGCGTAGGGAGGAAGGGACTTAACTATGGCTACACCTTC. Translated, it gives CASSVGRKGLNYGYTF. Drawing the rest from reference TRBV9 and TRBJ1-2, the complete variable domain is DSGVTQTPKHLITATGQRVTLRCSPRSGDLSVYWYQQSLDQGLQFLIQYYNGEERAKGNILERFSAQQFPDLHSELNLSSLELGDSALYFCASSVGRKGLNYGYTFGSGTRLTVV.

The V call is TRBV19, the J call TRBJ1-2; D is ambiguous. Germline CDR1 reads LNHDA; CDR2 reads SQIVND (reference sequence). Trimming pared 7 bases from V and 2 bases from J, leaving 14 bases between. The CDR3 has 14 residues. The CDR3 protein is CASKYGERNYGYTF. CDR3 sequence (DNA): TGTGCCAGTAAATACGGGGAAAGGAACTATGGCTACACCTTC. Variable domain in full (rest from reference TRBV19 and TRBJ1-2): DGGITQSPKYLFRKEGQNVTLSCEQNLNHDAMYWYRQDPGQGLRLIYYSQIVNDFQKGDIAEGYSVSREKKESFPLTVTSAQKNPTAFYLCASKYGERNYGYTFGSGTRLTVV.

The count of this clone is one. The rearrangement uses TRBV9 and TRBJ1-3, with 7 bases fitting TRBD1. With 4 bases clipped from V and 4 bases from J, the junction kept 11 bases outside the gene matches. The germline V gene encodes CDR1 SGDLS and CDR2 YYNGEE. CDR3 length equals 16 residues. The CDR3 loop reads CASSSRTGTAGNTIYF. The CDR3 nucleotides read TGTGCCAGCAGCAGCCGGACCGGGACAGCAGGAAACACCATATATTTT.

This clone was counted once. J is TRBJ1-3 and V is TRBV12-5; unclear D gene. Germline V lookup: CDR1 LGHNT, CDR2 FRNRAP. This CDR3 region has 12 residues. Deletions cut 8 bases from V and 4 bases from J, with 9 bases between. CDR3 nucleotides: TGTGCTAGTAGTAGCGAGGGAAACACCATATATTTT. Its translation is CASSSEGNTIYF.

The rearrangement joins TRBV6-2 or TRBV6-3 to TRBJ2-2; 9 bases agree with TRBD2. V dropped 4 bases and J dropped 2; count of bases not matched to a gene: 14. This CDR3 has 19 amino acids. Germline values: CDR1 MNHEY, CDR2 SVGEGT. CDR3 sequence (DNA): TGTGCCAGCAGTTCCCGCCCCCCGGGAGCGGGGGGAAACACCGGGGAGCTGTTTTTT. It encodes CASSSRPPGAGGNTGELFF.

The V and J genes are TRBV2 and TRBJ1-5; D is possibly TRBD1 (5 bases). With 4 bases removed from V and 9 bases from J, the gap between germline ends came to 16 bases. The CDR3 runs 14 residues. CDR1 and CDR2 (germline): SNHLY, FYNNEI. The CDR3 nucleotides read TGTGCCAGCAGTGGCGGGGCAATCGAGGGGCCCCAGCATTTT. Amino acids: CASSGGAIEGPQHF.

The chain has TRBV5-1 and TRBJ1-2; 9 bases fit TRBD1. This CDR3 contains 13 residues. Germline V gene data show CDR1 as SGHRS and CDR2 as YFSETQ. The trim removed 0 bases at V and 10 bases at J, leaving 4 bases unmatched. CDR3 sequence reads: CASSLDRGRSYTF. For the CDR3, the DNA is TGCGCCAGCAGCTTGGACAGGGGGCGATCCTACACCTTC.

V usage is TRBV18 and J usage is TRBJ2-2; 7 bases map to TRBD2. This CDR3 spans 18 amino acids. V shed 4 bases, J shed 0 bases, and the junction held 11 bases outside the gene matches. Germline V gene lookup returns CDR1 KGHSH and CDR2 LQKENI. This chain's CDR3 is CASSQKKPGLSNTGELFF. The CDR3 DNA sequence: TGTGCCAGCTCACAAAAAAAACCGGGACTATCGAACACCGGGGAGCTGTTTTTT.

The chain recombines TRBV6-5 with TRBJ2-3; TRBD2 agrees at 8 bases. V lost 6 bases, J lost 3 bases, and 8 bases stayed unmatched. The CDR3 loop spans 15 amino acids. Germline lookup yields CDR1 MNHEY and CDR2 SVGAGI. The CDR3 DNA follows: TGTGCCAGCAGCCCCGGGATAGCGGGGACAGATACGCAGTATTTT. Its translation: CASSPGIAGTDTQYF.